Sequencing of this T cell receptor beta chain was carried out in a study of shared clonotypes between healthy human individuals. Study-wide points: Estimated richness values were generally larger in naive subsets than in memory subsets.

Notes on this clone: Its matching antigen is unknown.

V lost 3 bases, J lost 0 bases, and 14 bases stayed unmatched. Germline V gene data show CDR1 as SGHRS and CDR2 as YFSETQ. The CDR3 totals 18 residues. Using immunoSEQ multiplex PCR, the repertoire was profiled, and TCRdb retains in-frame clones only, with some absent. Of roughly 760,000 clones detected, 74% appear once; the ten largest clones hold about 1.8%. The chain is built from TRBV5-1 and TRBJ2-5; 7 bases are a match to TRBD1. Sample: memory CD4+ T cells sorted from blood. Subset: CD45RA-negative fraction. The TCR sequence derives from a woman aged 30 to 39 in good health. CDR3 loop: CASSSRTGKSANQETQYF. Written as DNA, the CDR3 is TGCGCCAGCAGCTCCCGGACAGGCAAATCGGCTAACCAAGAGACCCAGTACTTC.